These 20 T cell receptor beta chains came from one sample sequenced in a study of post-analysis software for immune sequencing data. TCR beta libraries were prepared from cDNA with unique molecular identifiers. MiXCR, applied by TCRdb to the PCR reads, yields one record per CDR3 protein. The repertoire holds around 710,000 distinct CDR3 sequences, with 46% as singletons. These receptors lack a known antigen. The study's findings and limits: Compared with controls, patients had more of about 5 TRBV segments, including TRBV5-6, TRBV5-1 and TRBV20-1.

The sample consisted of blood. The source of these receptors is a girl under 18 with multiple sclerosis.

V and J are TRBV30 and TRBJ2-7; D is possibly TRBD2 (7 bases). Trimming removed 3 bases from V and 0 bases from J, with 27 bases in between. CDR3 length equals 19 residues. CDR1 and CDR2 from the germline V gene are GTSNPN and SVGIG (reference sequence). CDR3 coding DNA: TGTGCCTGGAGCGATGAGACAGGAGGGCTCGGGGGGTTCTCCTACGAGCAGTACTTC. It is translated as CAWSDETGGLGGFSYEQYF. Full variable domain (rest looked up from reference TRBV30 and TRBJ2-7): SQTIHQWPATLVQPVGSPLSLECTVEGTSNPNLYWYRQAAGRGLQLLFYSVGIGQISSEVPQNLSASRPQDRQFILSSKKLLLSDSGFYLCAWSDETGGLGGFSYEQYFGPGTRLTVT.

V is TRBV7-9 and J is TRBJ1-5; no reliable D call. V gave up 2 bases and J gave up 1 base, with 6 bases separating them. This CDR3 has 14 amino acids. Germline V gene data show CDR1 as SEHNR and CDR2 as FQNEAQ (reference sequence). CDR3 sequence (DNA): TGTGCCAGCAGCTTATACAACAGCAATCAGCCCCAGCATTTT. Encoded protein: CASSLYNSNQPQHF.

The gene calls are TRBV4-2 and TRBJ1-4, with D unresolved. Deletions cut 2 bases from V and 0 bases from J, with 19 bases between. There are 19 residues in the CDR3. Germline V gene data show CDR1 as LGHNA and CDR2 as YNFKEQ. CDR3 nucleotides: TGTGCCAGCAGCCAACCGGGCCTCGCTGAGATTGCAACTAATGAAAAACTGTTTTTT. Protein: CASSQPGLAEIATNEKLFF.

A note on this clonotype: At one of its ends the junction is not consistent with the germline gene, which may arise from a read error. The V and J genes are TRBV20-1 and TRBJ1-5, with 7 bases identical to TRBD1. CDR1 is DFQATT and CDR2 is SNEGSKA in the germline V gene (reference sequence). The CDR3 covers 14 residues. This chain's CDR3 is CSASRRRGQQPRHF. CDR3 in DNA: TGCAGTGCTAGTCGCAGGAGGGGACAGCAGCCCCGGCATTTT.

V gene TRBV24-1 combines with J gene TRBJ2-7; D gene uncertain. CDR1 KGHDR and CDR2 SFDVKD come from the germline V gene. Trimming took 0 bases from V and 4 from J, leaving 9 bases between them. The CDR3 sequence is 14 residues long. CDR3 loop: CATSDLFKGYEQYF. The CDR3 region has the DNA TGTGCCACCAGTGATTTGTTTAAGGGATACGAGCAGTACTTC.

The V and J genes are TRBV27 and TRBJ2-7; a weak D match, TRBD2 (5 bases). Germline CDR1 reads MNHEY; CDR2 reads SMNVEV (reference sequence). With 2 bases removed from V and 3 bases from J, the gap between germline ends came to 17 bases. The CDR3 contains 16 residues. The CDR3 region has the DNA TGTGCCAGCAGTTTACTAGGGAGCGGTTCCCTCTACGAGCAGTACTTC. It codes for CASSLLGSGSLYEQYF.

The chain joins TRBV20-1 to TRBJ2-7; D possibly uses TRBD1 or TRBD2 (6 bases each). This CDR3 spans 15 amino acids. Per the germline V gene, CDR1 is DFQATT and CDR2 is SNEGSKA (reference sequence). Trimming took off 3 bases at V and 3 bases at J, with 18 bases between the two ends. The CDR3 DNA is TGCAGTGCTAGGCCTAGGAGGGGGGTCGACTACGAGCAGTACTTC. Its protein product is CSARPRRGVDYEQYF.

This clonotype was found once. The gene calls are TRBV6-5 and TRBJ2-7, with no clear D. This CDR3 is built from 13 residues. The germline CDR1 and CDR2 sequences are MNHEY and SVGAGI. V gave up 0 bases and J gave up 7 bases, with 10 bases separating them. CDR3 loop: CASSYSPTGEQYF. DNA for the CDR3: TGTGCCAGCAGTTACTCCCCTACTGGGGAGCAGTACTTC.

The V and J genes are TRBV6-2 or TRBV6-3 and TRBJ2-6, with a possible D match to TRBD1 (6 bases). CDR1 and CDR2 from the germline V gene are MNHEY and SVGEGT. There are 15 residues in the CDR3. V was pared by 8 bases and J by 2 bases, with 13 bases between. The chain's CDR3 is CASLGQFPGANVLTF. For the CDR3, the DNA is TGTGCCAGCCTTGGACAGTTTCCTGGGGCCAACGTCCTGACTTTC.

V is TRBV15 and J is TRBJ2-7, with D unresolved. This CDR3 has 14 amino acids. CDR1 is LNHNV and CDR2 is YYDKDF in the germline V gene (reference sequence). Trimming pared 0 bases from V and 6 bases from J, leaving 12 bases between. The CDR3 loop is CATSRDVDRLEQYF. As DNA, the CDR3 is TGTGCCACCAGCAGAGACGTCGACCGGCTCGAGCAGTACTTC. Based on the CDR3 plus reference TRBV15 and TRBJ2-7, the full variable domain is DAMVIQNPRYQVTQFGKPVTLSCSQTLNHNVMYWYQQKSSQAPKLLFHYYDKDFNNEADTPDNFQSRRPNTSFCFLDIRSPGLGDTAMYLCATSRDVDRLEQYFGPGTRLTVT.

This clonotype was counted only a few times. CDR3 DNA: TGTGCCAGCAGTCGCCCAGGGGTTAGCAATCAGCCCCAGCATTTT. Translation: CASSRPGVSNQPQHF. The rearrangement joins TRBV12-3 or TRBV12-4 to TRBJ1-5; TRBD1 might be the D (6 bases). The CDR3 is made up of 15 amino acids. Trimming removed 5 bases at V and 0 bases at J, with 11 bases between.

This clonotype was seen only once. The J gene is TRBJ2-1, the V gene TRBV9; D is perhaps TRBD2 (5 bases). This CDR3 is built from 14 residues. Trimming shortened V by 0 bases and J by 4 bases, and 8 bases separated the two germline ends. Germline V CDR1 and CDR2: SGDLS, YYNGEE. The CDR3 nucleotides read TGTGCCAGCAGCGTAGGAGGGCGGTACAATGAGCAGTTCTTC. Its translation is CASSVGGRYNEQFF.

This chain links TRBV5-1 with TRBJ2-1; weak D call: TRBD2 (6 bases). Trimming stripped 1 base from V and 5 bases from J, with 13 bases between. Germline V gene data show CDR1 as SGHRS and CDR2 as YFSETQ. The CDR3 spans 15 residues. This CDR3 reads CASSLLTGEHNEQFF. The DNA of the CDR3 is TGCGCCAGCAGCTTGCTTACGGGGGAGCACAATGAGCAGTTCTTC.

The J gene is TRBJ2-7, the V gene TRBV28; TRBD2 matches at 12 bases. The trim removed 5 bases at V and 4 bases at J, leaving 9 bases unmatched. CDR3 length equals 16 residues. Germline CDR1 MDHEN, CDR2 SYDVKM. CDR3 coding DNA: TGTGCCAGCAGTCCCCGGACTAGCGGGACCGGGTACGAGCAGTACTTC. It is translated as CASSPRTSGTGYEQYF. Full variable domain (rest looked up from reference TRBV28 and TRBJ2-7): DVKVTQSSRYLVKRTGEKVFLECVQDMDHENMFWYRQDPGLGLRLIYFSYDVKMKEKGDIPEGYSVSREKKERFSLILESASTNQTSMYLCASSPRTSGTGYEQYFGPGTRLTVT.

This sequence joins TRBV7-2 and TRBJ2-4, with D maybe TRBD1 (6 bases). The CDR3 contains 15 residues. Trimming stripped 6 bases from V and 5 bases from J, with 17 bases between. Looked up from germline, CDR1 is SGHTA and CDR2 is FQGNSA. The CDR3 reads CASSNREYVENIQYF. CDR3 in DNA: TGTGCCAGCAGTAACAGGGAGTATGTCGAAAACATTCAGTACTTC.

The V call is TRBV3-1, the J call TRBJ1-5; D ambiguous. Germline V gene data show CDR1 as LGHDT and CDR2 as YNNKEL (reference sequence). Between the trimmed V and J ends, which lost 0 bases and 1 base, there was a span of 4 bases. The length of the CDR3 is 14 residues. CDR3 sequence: CASSQDQSNQPQHF. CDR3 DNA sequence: TGTGCCAGCAGCCAAGATCAAAGCAATCAGCCCCAGCATTTT.

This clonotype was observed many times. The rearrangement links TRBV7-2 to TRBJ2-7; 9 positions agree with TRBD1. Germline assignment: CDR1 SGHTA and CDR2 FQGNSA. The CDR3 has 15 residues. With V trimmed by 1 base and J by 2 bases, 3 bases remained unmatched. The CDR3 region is CASSLGGQGTYEQYF. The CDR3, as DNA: TGTGCCAGCAGCTTAGGGGGACAGGGAACCTACGAGCAGTACTTC.

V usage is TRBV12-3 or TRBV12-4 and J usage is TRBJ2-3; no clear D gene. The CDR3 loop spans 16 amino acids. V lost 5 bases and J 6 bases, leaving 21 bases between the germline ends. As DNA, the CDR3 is TGTGCCAGCAGTCGAGATCCCATTTATCGGGCTGATACGCAGTATTTT. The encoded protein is CASSRDPIYRADTQYF.

For the CDR3, the DNA is TGTGCCAGCAGCCCAACCCGGACTAGCGGTGCGAACACCGGGGAGCTGTTTTTT. Protein product: CASSPTRTSGANTGELFF. The chain recombines TRBV4-2 with TRBJ2-2; 10 positions agree with TRBD2. Germline CDR1 LGHNA, CDR2 YNFKEQ. The CDR3 consists of 18 residues. J was trimmed by 0 bases and V by 4 bases; bases with no gene match: 8.

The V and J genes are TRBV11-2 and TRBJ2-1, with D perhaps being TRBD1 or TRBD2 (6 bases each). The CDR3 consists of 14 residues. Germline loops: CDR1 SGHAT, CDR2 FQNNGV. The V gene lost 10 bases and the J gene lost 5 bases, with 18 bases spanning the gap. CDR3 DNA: TGTGCCACCACGAGGGGGGCTCGAAACAATGAGCAGTTCTTC. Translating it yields CATTRGARNNEQFF.